This T cell receptor (beta chain) came from a study of response to subunit inactivated influenza vaccine listed by TCRdb under 2018. With respect to the entire study: To follow how T cells responded to a trivalent subunit inactivated influenza vaccine, the researchers relied on deep quantitative profiling of the T cell receptor repertoire. The investigation overall reported the following: The authors proposed that each seasonal influenza vaccination may bring in only a limited number of new T cells.

Here V drops 4 bases and J drops 7 bases, and the junction holds 9 bases not matched to any gene. CDR1 and CDR2 (SGHTA, FQGNSA) derive from the germline V gene. The CDR3 spans 14 residues, from the cysteine through the phenylalanine. Just CDR3 DNA is preserved here, 42 bases in frame from base 1. Library construction relied on RT-PCR. The run used an Illumina HiSeq 2500. TCRdb's own reprocessing of the public reads used fastp at Q25 and MiXCR and kept productive beta chains. Every distinct CDR3 protein forms one entry, paired with its most common genes and DNA. For this sample there are more than 550,000 distinct CDR3 sequences; 12% appear just once. The ten largest clones capture approximately 10% of the sample. There are a few counts of this clonotype. Its specific antigen is unknown. Per-base quality was not reported, and no clone a single base away is much larger than it.

Sequenced material: PBMCs from blood, taken on the day of vaccination. The chain is assembled from TRBV7-2 and TRBJ2-7; the central 8 bases match TRBD1. This sequence originates from a man aged 50 to 59 who received an inactivated influenza vaccine. Donor details come from another sample of the same person, matched by shared clones. The CDR3 protein sequence reads: CASSSRTGTGEQYF. The nucleotide sequence reads TGTGCCAGCAGCTCACGGACAGGGACTGGGGAGCAGTACTTC.